This T cell receptor beta chain was retrieved from a study of shared T cell receptors in the human thymus (dated by TCRdb to about 2021). Notes on the research overall: The study investigated the way shared, self-reactive T-cell receptor alpha chains are produced in the human thymus.

Libraries were prepared through the immunoSEQ multiplex PCR assay. Held by TCRdb, this immuneACCESS table contains in-frame sequences only and omits some clones. Under half of the omission traces to an unresolved V gene where checked; the cause of the rest is unknown. In all, the sample holds some 400,000 clones, and 85% to 95% of those were seen once. The ten largest make up roughly 0.02% of the sample. Reading from cysteine to phenylalanine, the CDR3 counts 15 amino acids. The DNA shown is the 45-base CDR3, in frame from base 1. The junction shows trimming of 4 bases on V and 4 bases on J, plus 17 bases between the germline ends. The germline V gene encodes CDR1 WNHNN and CDR2 SYGVQD (reference sequence). Of note for this clone: Its antigen is not yet known. No quality values exist for individual bases; no much larger clone is one base distant.

Sequencing was done on a sample of thymocytes. The V and J segments used are TRBV10-1 and TRBJ2-7; the D gene is perhaps TRBD1, on 8 matching bases. The TCR sequence derives from a human donor. CDR3 reads: CASSGEGDRRYEQYF. The sequenced DNA: TGCGCCAGCAGTGGGGAGGGGGACAGGAGATACGAGCAGTACTTC.